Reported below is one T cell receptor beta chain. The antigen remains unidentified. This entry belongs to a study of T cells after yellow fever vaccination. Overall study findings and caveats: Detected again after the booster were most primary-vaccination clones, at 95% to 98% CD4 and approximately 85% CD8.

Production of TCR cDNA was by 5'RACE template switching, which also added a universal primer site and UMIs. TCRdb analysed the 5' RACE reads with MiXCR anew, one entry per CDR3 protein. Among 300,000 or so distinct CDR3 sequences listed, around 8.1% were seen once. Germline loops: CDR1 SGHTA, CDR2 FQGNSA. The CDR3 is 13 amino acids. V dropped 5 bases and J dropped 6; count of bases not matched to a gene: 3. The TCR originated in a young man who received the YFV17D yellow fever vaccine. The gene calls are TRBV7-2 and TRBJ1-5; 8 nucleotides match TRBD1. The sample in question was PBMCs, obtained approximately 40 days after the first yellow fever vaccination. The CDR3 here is CASSAGQGQPQHF. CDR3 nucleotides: TGTGCCAGCAGCGCAGGACAGGGTCAGCCCCAGCATTTT.